These 18 T cell receptor beta chains share one sample of origin, sequenced in a study of blood T cell repertoires in COVID-19. Sequenced by immunoSEQ multiplex PCR; TCRdb stores in-frame clones only, minus some. Among around 190,000 clones, around 86% were seen once, and the ten largest hold roughly 9.1%. Source material: peripheral blood. The receptor source for this set is a man in his forties or fifties with active or convalescent COVID-19.

V usage is TRBV6-6 and J usage is TRBJ1-4; TRBD1 matches at 9 bases. This CDR3 comprises 12 residues. The ends lost 8 bases at V and 8 bases at J; junction bases unmatched: 3. Germline CDR1 and CDR2: MNHNY and SVGAGI (reference sequence). CDR3: CASGTGIEKLFF. DNA of the CDR3: TGTGCCAGCGGGACAGGGATAGAAAAACTGTTTTTT.

This clone has only a few counts. The chain joins TRBV7-6 to TRBJ1-2; TRBD1 is a possible D gene (6 bases). This CDR3 comprises 15 residues. Between the trimmed V and J ends, which lost 5 bases and 8 bases, there was a span of 21 bases. Germline V gives CDR1 SGHVS, CDR2 FNYEAQ. Here the CDR3 DNA reads TGTGCCAGCAGCCCACAACAGGGCAGTACTCGGGGCTACACCTTC. Residues: CASSPQQGSTRGYTF.

The chain has TRBV29-1 and TRBJ2-1; TRBD1 aligns across 8 bases. The CDR3 sequence is 16 residues long. Trimming at V came to 3 bases and at J to 8 bases, leaving 15 bases not matched to a gene. Germline V lookup: CDR1 SQVTM, CDR2 ANQGSEA. CDR3: CSVDPNVGTGSYEQFF. Here the CDR3 DNA reads TGCAGCGTTGATCCAAACGTCGGGACAGGTAGCTATGAGCAGTTCTTC.

This clone came up once. The CDR3 is CASSLGEGNTEAFF. The CDR3 nucleotides read TGCGCCAGCAGCCTAGGGGAGGGGAACACTGAAGCTTTCTTT. The rearrangement joins TRBV4-3 to TRBJ1-1, with a possible D match to TRBD1 (5 bases). Germline V gives CDR1 LGHNA, CDR2 YSLEER. The CDR3 loop spans 14 amino acids. The V and J ends lost 4 bases and 1 base respectively, with 10 bases between them.

The V call is TRBV11-2, the J call TRBJ2-1; D is unclear. From germline, CDR1 is SGHAT and CDR2 FQNNGV. Between the trimmed V and J ends, which lost 5 bases and 4 bases, there was a span of 12 bases. The CDR3 extends over 14 amino acids. This CDR3 reads CASSALGLYNEQFF. DNA for the CDR3: TGTGCCAGCAGCGCTCTTGGGCTTTACAATGAGCAGTTCTTC.

The rearrangement uses TRBV4-2 and TRBJ2-1, with D perhaps matching TRBD2 (5 bases). The CDR3 contains 15 residues. The germline V and J ends were trimmed by 0 bases and 5 bases, with 11 bases remaining between them. CDR1 is LGHNA, CDR2 YNFKEQ, per germline. Here the CDR3 DNA reads TGTGCCAGCAGCCAAGATTCTGACTATAACAATGAGCAGTTCTTC. Translation: CASSQDSDYNNEQFF.

The chain employs TRBV28 and TRBJ1-6; tentatively, D is TRBD1 (6 bases). CDR1 and CDR2 from the germline V gene are MDHEN and SYDVKM. The CDR3 runs 12 residues. V was clipped by 4 bases and J by 14 bases, with 12 bases between them. DNA of the CDR3: TGTGCCAGCAGTTCAGGGGTCCCGACCCTCCACTTT. Protein product: CASSSGVPTLHF.

The chain couples TRBV28 to TRBJ1-2; perhaps TRBD1 as D (5 bases). V lost 8 bases, J lost 6 bases, and 10 bases lay in between. This CDR3 spans 11 amino acids. Germline V lookup: CDR1 MDHEN, CDR2 SYDVKM. CDR3 sequence (DNA): TGTGCCAGCGGGGGGGTGGATGGCTACACCTTC. Translated: CASGGVDGYTF.

The chain is built from TRBV2 and TRBJ1-5, with TRBD1 matching 7 bases. With V trimmed by 5 bases and J by 7 bases, 8 bases remained unmatched. There are 14 residues in the CDR3. Germline CDR1 SNHLY, CDR2 FYNNEI. In DNA form, the CDR3 reads TGTGCCAGCAGTCCTGACAGGGTAAACCAGCCCCAGCATTTT. It translates to CASSPDRVNQPQHF.

The J gene is TRBJ2-2, the V gene TRBV9; possible D gene TRBD2, 5 bases. With 0 bases removed from V and 1 base from J, the gap between germline ends came to 7 bases. CDR1 SGDLS and CDR2 YYNGEE come from the germline V gene. The CDR3 is 15 amino acids. The CDR3 DNA reads TGTGCCAGCAGCGTAGCTGGAGGGAACACCGGGGAGCTGTTTTTT. Protein product: CASSVAGGNTGELFF.

This chain connects TRBV3-1 (or the pseudogene TRBV3-2) to TRBJ2-1, with 11 bases fitting TRBD2. Trimming at V came to 0 bases and at J to 7 bases, leaving 5 bases not matched to a gene. CDR1 and CDR2 (germline): LGHDT, YNNKEL (reference sequence). CDR3 length: 16 amino acids. The CDR3 reads CASSQDSGGARNEQFF. In DNA form, the CDR3 reads TGTGCCAGCAGCCAAGATAGCGGGGGGGCCCGAAATGAGCAGTTCTTC.

This clone was seen a single time. The J gene is TRBJ2-2, the V gene TRBV10-3; perhaps TRBD2 as D (7 bases). CDR3 length: 17 residues. CDR1 is ENHRY and CDR2 is SYGVKD in the germline V gene. V dropped 6 bases and J dropped 5 bases, with 22 bases sitting between them. CDR3 residues: CAIRDSLGGGRTGELFF. The CDR3 DNA follows: TGTGCCATCAGAGACTCCCTGGGGGGCGGGAGAACCGGGGAGCTGTTTTTT.

The V call is TRBV6-2 or TRBV6-3, the J call TRBJ1-3; D gene uncertain. The germline CDR1 and CDR2 sequences are MNHEY and SVGEGT. V was trimmed by 4 bases and J by 1 base, leaving 23 bases between them. The CDR3 covers 19 residues. In DNA, the CDR3 is TGTGCCAGCAGTTCACCGGTAATTGGTCGCGGATGGTCTGGAAACACCATATATTTT. As protein: CASSSPVIGRGWSGNTIYF.

The chain is built from TRBV12-3 or TRBV12-4 and TRBJ1-1; D not certain. Trimming removed 3 bases from V and 6 bases from J, with 11 bases in between. The CDR3 contains 13 residues. For the CDR3, the DNA is TGTGCCAGCAGTTTTCGGGGATTCGCTGAAGCTTTCTTT. This codes for CASSFRGFAEAFF.

This clone came up a few times. CDR3 nucleotides: TGTGCCAGCAGCCAAAAGGGGGGGACCTATGGGACGGGGAGTGGGGAGACCCAGTACTTC. Protein product: CASSQKGGTYGTGSGETQYF. J is TRBJ2-5 and V is TRBV4-2; D may be TRBD2 (7 bases). The V end lost 2 bases, the J end lost 5 bases, and 30 bases lay between the germline ends. The germline V gene encodes CDR1 LGHNA and CDR2 YNFKEQ. CDR3 length: 20 residues.

This chain connects TRBV5-6 to TRBJ1-6, with a weak D call TRBD1 (5 bases). Trimming removed 2 bases at V and 6 bases at J, with 12 bases between. The CDR3 sequence is 15 residues long. Germline V CDR1 and CDR2: SGHDT, YYEEEE. The CDR3 coding sequence is TGTGCCAGCAGCTTAGCCCCGACAGCTAATTCACCCCTCCACTTT. Translating it yields CASSLAPTANSPLHF.

The chain carries TRBV3-1 (or the pseudogene TRBV3-2) and TRBJ2-7, with a weak D call TRBD1 (6 bases). Trimming pared 4 bases from V and 6 bases from J, leaving 13 bases between. This CDR3 region has 13 residues. Germline CDR1 is LGHDT and CDR2 is YNNKEL (reference sequence). CDR3 coding DNA: TGTGCCAGCAGCCTGGACAGACCCGTCGAGCAGTACTTC. As protein: CASSLDRPVEQYF.

This chain uses TRBV27 with TRBJ1-6; D is unresolved. Germline lookup yields CDR1 MNHEY and CDR2 SMNVEV (reference sequence). The germline V and J ends were trimmed by 3 bases and 6 bases, with 9 bases remaining between them. The CDR3 runs to 14 residues. CDR3 DNA sequence: TGTGCCAGCAGTTTCTACCCGGTTAATTCACCCCTCCACTTT. Translated, it gives CASSFYPVNSPLHF.